A selection of T cell receptor beta chains follows, all from one sample in a study of shared clonotypes between healthy human individuals. This table comes from immunoSEQ multiplex PCR, and its TCRdb copy is limited to in-frame clones, with some not included. In the table there are 1,400,000 or so clones, 98% of which are singletons. Sequencing was done on a sample of naive CD4+ T cells sorted from blood. These receptors were taken from a man under 40 in good health. The CDR3 runs from the conserved cysteine through the conserved F or W. D genes are given only for firm matches. Some rows mark clone size as missing; the rest say once, few, many or name a class of expanded clone.

NA	TRBV9	TRBJ1-5	NA	TGTGCCAGCAGCCGGGAGGGGGGGCAGCCCCAGCATTTT	CASSREGGQPQHF
NA	TRBV18	TRBJ1-2	once	TGTGCCAGCTCACCAGTGACCGGGAACAGAGGAAATTTTTATGGCTACACCTTC	CASSPVTGNRGNFYGYTF
TRBD2	TRBV4-1	TRBJ2-3	NA	TGCGCCAGCAGCCAACCGCGGACTAGCGGGAGAACAGATACGCAGTATTTT	CASSQPRTSGRTDTQYF
NA	TRBV7-2	TRBJ2-6	NA	TGTGCCAGCAGCTTTAAGGGATCCGGGGCCAACGTCCTGACTTTC	CASSFKGSGANVLTF
TRBD1	TRBV27	TRBJ2-7	NA	TGTGCCAGCAGTCTCACAGGGGGCGAGCAGTACTTC	CASSLTGGEQYF
TRBD2	TRBV9	TRBJ2-3	NA	TGTGCCAGCAGCGCCGGACTAGCGGGAGTGGATACGCAGTATTTT	CASSAGLAGVDTQYF
NA	TRBV2	TRBJ1-1	NA	TGTGCCAGCATGACGGGAGGGATATTCCACACTGAAGCTTTCTTT	CASMTGGIFHTEAFF
NA	TRBV7-2	TRBJ2-1	NA	TGTGCCAGCAGCCCGCAGAGGAGCTCCTACAATGAGCAGTTCTTC	CASSPQRSSYNEQFF
NA	TRBV13	TRBJ2-7	NA	TGTGCCAGCAGCCAGGGGGGTTCGGCGCAGTACTTC	CASSQGGSAQYF
NA	TRBV18	TRBJ2-5	NA	TGTGCCAGCTCACCTGCGGGACACGAGACCCAGTACTTC	CASSPAGHETQYF
TRBD2	TRBV5-1	TRBJ2-7	NA	TGCGCCAGCAGCTTGTTGGGACTAGCGGGAGAGGAGCAGTACTTC	CASSLLGLAGEEQYF
TRBD2	TRBV15	TRBJ2-5	NA	TGTGCCACCAGCAGACTAAAAATAGCGGGAGGAGCGGAGACCCAGTACTTC	CATSRLKIAGGAETQYF
NA	TRBV4-2	TRBJ2-2	NA	TGTGCCAGCAGCTTGGGAGTCCCGAACACCGGGGAGCTGTTTTTT	CASSLGVPNTGELFF
NA	TRBV28	TRBJ2-2	NA	TGTGCCAGCAGGACCCCGGGAACCGGGGAGCTGTTTTTT	CASRTPGTGELFF
NA	TRBV28	TRBJ1-2	NA	TGTGCCAGCAGTTCCCACGGAAACTATGGCTACACCTTC	CASSSHGNYGYTF
TRBD2	TRBV2	TRBJ2-2	once	TGTGCCGGCCGACTAGCCGCGAACACCGGGGAGCTGTTTTTT	CAGRLAANTGELFF